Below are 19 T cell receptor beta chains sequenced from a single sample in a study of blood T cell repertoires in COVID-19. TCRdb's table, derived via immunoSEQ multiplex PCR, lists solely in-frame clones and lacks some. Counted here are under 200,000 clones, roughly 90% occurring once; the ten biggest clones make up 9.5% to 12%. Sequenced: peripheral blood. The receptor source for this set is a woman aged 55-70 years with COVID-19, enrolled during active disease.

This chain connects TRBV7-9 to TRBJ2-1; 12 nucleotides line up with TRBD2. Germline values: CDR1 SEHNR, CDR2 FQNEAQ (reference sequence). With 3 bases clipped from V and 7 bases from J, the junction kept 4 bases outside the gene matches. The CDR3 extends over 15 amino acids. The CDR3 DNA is TGTGCCAGCAGCTTCCCGACTAGCGGGAGTAATGAGCAGTTCTTC. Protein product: CASSFPTSGSNEQFF.

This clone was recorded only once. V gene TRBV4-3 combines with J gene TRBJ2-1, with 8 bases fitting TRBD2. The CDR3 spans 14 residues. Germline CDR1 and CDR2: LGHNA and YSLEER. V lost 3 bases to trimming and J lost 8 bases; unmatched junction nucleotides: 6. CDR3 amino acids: CASSHPGLGYEQFF. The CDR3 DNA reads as TGCGCCAGCAGCCACCCGGGACTAGGGTATGAGCAGTTCTTC.

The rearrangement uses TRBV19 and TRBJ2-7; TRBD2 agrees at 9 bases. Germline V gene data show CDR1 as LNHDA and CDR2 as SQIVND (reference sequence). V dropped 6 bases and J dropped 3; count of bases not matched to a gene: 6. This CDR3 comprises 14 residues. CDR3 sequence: CASSPGTSSYEQYF. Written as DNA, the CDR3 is TGTGCCAGTAGCCCCGGGACTAGCAGCTACGAGCAGTACTTC.

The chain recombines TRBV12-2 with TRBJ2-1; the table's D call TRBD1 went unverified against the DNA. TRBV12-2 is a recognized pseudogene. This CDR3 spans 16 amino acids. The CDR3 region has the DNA TGTGCAAGTCGCTTAGTGAGAGAACAGGACTACAATGAGCAGTTCTTC. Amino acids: CASRLVREQDYNEQFF.

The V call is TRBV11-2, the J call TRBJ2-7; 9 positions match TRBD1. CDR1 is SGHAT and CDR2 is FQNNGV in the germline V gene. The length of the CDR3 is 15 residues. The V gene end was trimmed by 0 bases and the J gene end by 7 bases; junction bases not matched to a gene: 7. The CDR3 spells CASSLERGQGVEQYF. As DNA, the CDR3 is TGTGCCAGCAGCTTAGAGCGGGGACAGGGTGTTGAGCAGTACTTC.

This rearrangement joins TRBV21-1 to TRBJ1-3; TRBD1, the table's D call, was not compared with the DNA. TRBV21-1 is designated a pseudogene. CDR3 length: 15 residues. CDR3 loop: CASSTGQLGGNTIYF. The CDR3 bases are TGTGCCAGCAGCACTGGACAGCTTGGTGGAAACACCATATATTTT.

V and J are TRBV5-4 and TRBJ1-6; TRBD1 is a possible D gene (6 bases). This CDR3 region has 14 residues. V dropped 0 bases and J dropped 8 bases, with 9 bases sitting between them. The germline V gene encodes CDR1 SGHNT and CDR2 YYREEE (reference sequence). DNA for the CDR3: TGTGCCAGCAGCTTGGAACAGGGTTATTCACCCCTCCACTTT. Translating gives CASSLEQGYSPLHF.

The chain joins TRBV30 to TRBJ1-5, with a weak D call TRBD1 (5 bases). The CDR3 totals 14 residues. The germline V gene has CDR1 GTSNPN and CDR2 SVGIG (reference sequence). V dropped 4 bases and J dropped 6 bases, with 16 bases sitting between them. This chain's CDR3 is CAWNKKGDSQPQHF. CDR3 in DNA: TGTGCCTGGAATAAGAAAGGGGATTCTCAGCCCCAGCATTTT.

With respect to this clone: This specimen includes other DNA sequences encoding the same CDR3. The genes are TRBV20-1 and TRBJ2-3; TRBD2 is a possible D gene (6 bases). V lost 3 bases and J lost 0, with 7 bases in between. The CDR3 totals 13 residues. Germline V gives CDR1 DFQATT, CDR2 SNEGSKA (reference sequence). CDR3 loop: CSASSGSTDTQYF. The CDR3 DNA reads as TGCAGTGCTAGTAGCGGAAGCACAGATACGCAGTATTTT.

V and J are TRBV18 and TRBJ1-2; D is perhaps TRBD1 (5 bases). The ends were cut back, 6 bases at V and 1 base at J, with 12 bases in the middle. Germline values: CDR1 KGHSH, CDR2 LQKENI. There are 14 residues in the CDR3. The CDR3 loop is CASSSAGLNYGYTF. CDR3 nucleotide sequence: TGTGCCAGCTCTTCAGCGGGACTTAACTATGGCTACACCTTC.

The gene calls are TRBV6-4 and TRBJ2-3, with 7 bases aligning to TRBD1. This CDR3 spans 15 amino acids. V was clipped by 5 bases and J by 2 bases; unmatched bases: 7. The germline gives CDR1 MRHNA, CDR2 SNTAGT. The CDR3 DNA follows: TGTGCCAGCAGTCCGACGACAGGGTTCACAGATACGCAGTATTTT. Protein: CASSPTTGFTDTQYF.

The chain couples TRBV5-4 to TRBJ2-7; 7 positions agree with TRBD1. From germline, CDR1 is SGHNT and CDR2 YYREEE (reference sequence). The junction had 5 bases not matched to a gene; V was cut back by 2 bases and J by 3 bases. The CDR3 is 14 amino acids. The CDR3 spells CASSFSTGDYEQYF. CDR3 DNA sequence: TGTGCCAGCAGCTTTTCCACAGGGGACTACGAGCAGTACTTC.

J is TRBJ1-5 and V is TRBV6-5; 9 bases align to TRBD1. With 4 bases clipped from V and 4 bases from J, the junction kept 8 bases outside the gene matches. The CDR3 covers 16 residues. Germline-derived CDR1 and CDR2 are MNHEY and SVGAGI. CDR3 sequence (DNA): TGTGCCAGCAGTTCTTCTACAGGGGGCGGGAATCAGCCCCAGCATTTT. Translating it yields CASSSSTGGGNQPQHF.

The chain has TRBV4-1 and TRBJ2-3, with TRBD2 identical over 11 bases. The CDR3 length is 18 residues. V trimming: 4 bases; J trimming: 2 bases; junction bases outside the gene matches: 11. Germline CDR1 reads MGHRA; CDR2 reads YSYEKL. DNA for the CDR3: TGCGCCAGCAGCCTCAGAGGGACTAGCGGAGCCCCCACAGATACGCAGTATTTT. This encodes CASSLRGTSGAPTDTQYF.

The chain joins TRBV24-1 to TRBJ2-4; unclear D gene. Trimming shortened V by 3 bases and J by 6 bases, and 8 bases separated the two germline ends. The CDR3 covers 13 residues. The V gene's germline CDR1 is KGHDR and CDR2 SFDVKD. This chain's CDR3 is CATSDPGANIQYF. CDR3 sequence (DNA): TGTGCCACCAGTGATCCAGGCGCAAACATTCAGTACTTC.

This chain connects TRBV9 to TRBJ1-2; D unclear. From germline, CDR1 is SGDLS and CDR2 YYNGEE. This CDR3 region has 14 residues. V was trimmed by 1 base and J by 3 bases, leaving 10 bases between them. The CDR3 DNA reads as TGTGCCAGCAGCGTAAGCTCGGGATACTATGGCTACACCTTC. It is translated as CASSVSSGYYGYTF.

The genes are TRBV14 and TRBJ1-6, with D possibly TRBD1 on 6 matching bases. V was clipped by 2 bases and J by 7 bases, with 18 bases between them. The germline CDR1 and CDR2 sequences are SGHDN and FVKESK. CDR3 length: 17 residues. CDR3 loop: CASSQLSGTSYNSPLHF. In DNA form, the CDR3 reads TGTGCCAGCAGCCAACTTTCCGGGACAAGCTACAATTCACCCCTCCACTTT.

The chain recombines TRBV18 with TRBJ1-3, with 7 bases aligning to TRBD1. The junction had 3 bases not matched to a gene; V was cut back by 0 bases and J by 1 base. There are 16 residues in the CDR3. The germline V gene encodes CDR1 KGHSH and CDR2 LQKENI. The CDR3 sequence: CASSPPGTASGNTIYF. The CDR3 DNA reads TGTGCCAGCTCACCACCAGGGACAGCTTCTGGAAACACCATATATTTT.

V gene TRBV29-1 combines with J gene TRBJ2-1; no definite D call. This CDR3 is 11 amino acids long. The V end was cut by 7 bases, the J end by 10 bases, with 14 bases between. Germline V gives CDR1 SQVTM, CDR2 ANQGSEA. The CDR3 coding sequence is TGCAGCGCTACGGAGACCTGGGAGCAGTTCTTC. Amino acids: CSATETWEQFF.